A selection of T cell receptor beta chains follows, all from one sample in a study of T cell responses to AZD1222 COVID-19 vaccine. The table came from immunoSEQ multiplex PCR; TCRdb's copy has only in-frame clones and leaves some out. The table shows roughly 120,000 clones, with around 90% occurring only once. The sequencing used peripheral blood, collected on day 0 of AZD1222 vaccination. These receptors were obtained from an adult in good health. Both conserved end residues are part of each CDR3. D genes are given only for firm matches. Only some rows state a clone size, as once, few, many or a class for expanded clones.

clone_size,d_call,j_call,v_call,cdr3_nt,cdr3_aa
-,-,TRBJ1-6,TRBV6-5,TGTGCCAGCAGTTACCGGGGGAGGAATTCACCCCTCCACTTT,CASSYRGRNSPLHF
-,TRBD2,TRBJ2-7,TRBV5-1,TGCGCCAGCAGCAAAATACCGGGACTAGCGGGATCATACGAGCAGTACTTC,CASSKIPGLAGSYEQYF
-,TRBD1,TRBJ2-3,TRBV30,TGTGCCTGGAGTTTTCTTGATGGCCCGGGACAGGGGGCAGTTATAGATACGCAGTATTTT,CAWSFLDGPGQGAVIDTQYF
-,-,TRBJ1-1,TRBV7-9,TGTGCCAGCACCACAAGCGGGGGGGATCGAGCTTTCTTT,CASTTSGGDRAFF
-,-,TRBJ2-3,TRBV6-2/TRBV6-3,TGTGCCAGCAGTAGCCCCCCCACAGATACGCAGTATTTT,CASSSPPTDTQYF
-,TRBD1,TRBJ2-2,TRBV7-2,TGTGCCAGCAGCTTATACCAGGGGGCCGGGGAGCTGTTTTTT,CASSLYQGAGELFF
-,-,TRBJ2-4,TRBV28,TGTGCCAGCAGTTCTGTACAGACAGACCTAGCCAAAAACATTCAGTACTTC,CASSSVQTDLAKNIQYF
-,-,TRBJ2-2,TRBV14,TGTGCCAGCAGCCCCGAGGACAGAGCGAACACCGGGGAGCTGTTTTTT,CASSPEDRANTGELFF
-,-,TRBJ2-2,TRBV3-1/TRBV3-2,TGTGCCAGCAGCCAAGATCAGAACACCGGGGAGCTGTTTTTT,CASSQDQNTGELFF
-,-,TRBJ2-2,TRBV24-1,TGTGCCACCAGTGATTTGGGTCCACTCGGAGGCGCCGGGGAGCTGTTTTTT,CATSDLGPLGGAGELFF
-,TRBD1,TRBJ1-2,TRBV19,TGTGCCAGTAGTACTCGGACAGGGACTAACTATGGCTACACCTTC,CASSTRTGTNYGYTF
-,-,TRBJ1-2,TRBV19,TGTGCCAGTAGGGACCAAGAGAACTATGGCTACACCTTC,CASRDQENYGYTF
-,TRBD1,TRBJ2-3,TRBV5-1,TGCGCCAGCAGCCTCCGGGACAGGGAGCCAGATACGCAGTATTTT,CASSLRDREPDTQYF
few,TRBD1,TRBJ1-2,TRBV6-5,TGTGCCGCGCGCACAGGGGGCTATGGCTACACCTTC,CAARTGGYGYTF
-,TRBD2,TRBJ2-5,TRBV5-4,TGTGCCAGCAGCTGGGGGGGTGGAGAAGAGACCCAGTACTTC,CASSWGGGEETQYF
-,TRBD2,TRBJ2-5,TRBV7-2,TGTGCCAGCAGACCGGGACTAGCGCTGGAGACCCAGTACTTC,CASRPGLALETQYF
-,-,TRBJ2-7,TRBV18,TGTGCCAGCTCACCCGGTCCCGAGGACGAGCAGTACTTC,CASSPGPEDEQYF
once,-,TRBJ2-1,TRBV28,TGTGCCAGCAGTCCCCCCGCTGGGGGGCCCTACAATGAGCAGTTCTTC,CASSPPAGGPYNEQFF
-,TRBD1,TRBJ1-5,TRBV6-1,TGTGCCAGCAGTGAAGCACGACAGGGCCGGGGGCCCCAGCATTTT,CASSEARQGRGPQHF
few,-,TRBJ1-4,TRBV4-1,TGCGCCAGCAGCCAAGACAGGGGATTTGAAAAACTGTTTTTT,CASSQDRGFEKLFF
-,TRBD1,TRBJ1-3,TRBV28,TGTGCCAGCAGTCCCGGGACAGCCTCTGGAAACACCATATATTTT,CASSPGTASGNTIYF
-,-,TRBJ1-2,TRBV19,TGTGCCAGTAGTATCGACGTAAACTATGGCTACACCTTC,CASSIDVNYGYTF
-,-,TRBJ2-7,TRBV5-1,TGCGCCAGCACCTTGACAGACCCCTCCTACGAGCAGTACTTC,CASTLTDPSYEQYF
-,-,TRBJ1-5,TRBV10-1,TGCGCCAGCAGCCAGGATGGGCGACAGCCCCAGCATTTT,CASSQDGRQPQHF
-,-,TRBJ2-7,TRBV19,TGTGCCAGTACCCCGACAGGTTCCTACGAGCAGTACTTC,CASTPTGSYEQYF
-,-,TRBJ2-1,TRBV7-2,TGTGCCAGCAGCTTAGTGGGCGAGGGGGGGAATGAGCAGTTCTTC,CASSLVGEGGNEQFF
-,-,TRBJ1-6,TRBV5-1,TGCGCCAGCAGACCCGGTCGTTCCAATTCACCCCTCCACTTT,CASRPGRSNSPLHF
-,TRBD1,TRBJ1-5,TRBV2,TGTGCCAGCAGCCCGACAGGGGGAAATAGCAATCAGCCCCAGCATTTT,CASSPTGGNSNQPQHF
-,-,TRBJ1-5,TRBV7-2,TGTGCCAGCAGCCCCGGGGGGGCGGGGCAGCCCCAGCATTTT,CASSPGGAGQPQHF
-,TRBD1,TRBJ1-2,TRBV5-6,TGTGCCAGCAGCTTACGGGGAACCAGGGGGCTCTATGGCTACACCTTC,CASSLRGTRGLYGYTF
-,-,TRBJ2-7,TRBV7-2,TGTGCCAGCAGCTTAAGTCTCAGCAACTACGAGCAGTACTTC,CASSLSLSNYEQYF
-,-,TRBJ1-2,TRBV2,TGTGCCAGCAGTGAAGAGCAGGGTTCTGGTGGCTACACCTTC,CASSEEQGSGGYTF
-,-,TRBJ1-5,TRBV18,TGTGCCAGCTCACCTTACAGGGGCAATCAGCCCCAGCATTTT,CASSPYRGNQPQHF
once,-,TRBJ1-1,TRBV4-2,TGTGCCAGCAGGACGAACACTGAAGCTTTCTTT,CASRTNTEAFF
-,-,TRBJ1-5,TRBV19,TGTGCCAGTTCCAGGGAGGGTTTTGGCAATCAGCCCCAGCATTTT,CASSREGFGNQPQHF
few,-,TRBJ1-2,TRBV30,TGTGCCTGGAGTAGATGGACTATGGGTGGCTACACCTTC,CAWSRWTMGGYTF
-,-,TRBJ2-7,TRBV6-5,TGTGCCAGCAGCTATAGCGGTCGCTCCTACGAGCAGTACTTC,CASSYSGRSYEQYF
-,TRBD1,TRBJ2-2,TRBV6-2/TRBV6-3,TGTGCCAGCAGCCCACTGGGACAGATCACCGGGGAGCTGTTTTTT,CASSPLGQITGELFF
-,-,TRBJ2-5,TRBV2,TGTGCCAGCATGGGGACGGATCAAGAGACCCAGTACTTC,CASMGTDQETQYF
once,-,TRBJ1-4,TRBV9,TGTGCCAGCAGCGTCGCAGACTCAACTAATGAAAAACTGTTTTTT,CASSVADSTNEKLFF
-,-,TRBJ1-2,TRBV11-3,TGTGCCAGCAGCTTAGACGGATATGGCTACACCTTC,CASSLDGYGYTF
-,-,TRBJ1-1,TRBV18,TGTGCCAGCTCACCACCGGCAGGGGTGGTTGTCACTGAAGCTTTCTTT,CASSPPAGVVVTEAFF
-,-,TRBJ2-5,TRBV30,TGTGCCTGGAGTGTAGGTGGCGAGACCCAGTACTTC,CAWSVGGETQYF
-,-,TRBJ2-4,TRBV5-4,TGTGCCAGCAGCCCGGACGGGATGGCCGGAAACATTCAGTACTTC,CASSPDGMAGNIQYF
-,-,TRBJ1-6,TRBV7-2,TGTGCCAGCAGCCCCTATAGCGGCTCCTATAATTCACCCCTCCACTTT,CASSPYSGSYNSPLHF
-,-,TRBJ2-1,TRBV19,TGTGCCAGTATCCGTACAACTGCGGATTTCTCCTACAATGAGCAGTTCTTC,CASIRTTADFSYNEQFF
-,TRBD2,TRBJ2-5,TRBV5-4,TGTGCCAGCAGCTCTGTAGCGGGGGGGCCGTACTTAGAGACCCAGTACTTC,CASSSVAGGPYLETQYF
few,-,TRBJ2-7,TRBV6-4,TGTGCCAGTAAACACCCCCGCGAACTCCTACGAGAGCAGTACTTC,CASKHPRELLREQYF
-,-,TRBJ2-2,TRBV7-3,TGTGCCAGCAGCTTACTGTCACTGGGTACCGGGGAGCTGTTTTTT,CASSLLSLGTGELFF
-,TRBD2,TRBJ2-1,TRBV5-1,TGCGCCAGCAGCTTGTCCTCCAGCGGGAGTTTCAATGAGCAGTTCTTC,CASSLSSSGSFNEQFF
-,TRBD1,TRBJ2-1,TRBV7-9,TGTGCCAGCAGCGCCGGGACAGGTGGAATTGAGCAGTTCTTC,CASSAGTGGIEQFF